This T cell receptor beta chain was recorded in a study of OX40 agonist ivuxolimab in advanced cancers. Study-level background: Dose-escalation patients had hepatocellular carcinoma, melanoma, renal cell or head and neck cancer.

Study-level points and caveats: On average, a greater number of expanded clones characterised CD8+ T cells relative to CD4+.

Comments on this clone: Its target is unknown.

Germline CDR1 and CDR2: MNHNY and SVGAGI (reference sequence). V dropped 0 bases and J dropped 6; count of bases not matched to a gene: 8. The CDR3 has 15 residues. Sequencing used immunoSEQ multiplex PCR; TCRdb keeps in-frame clones, though not all of them. The table lists about 51,000 clones, about nine tenths of them singletons. This receptor was taken from an adult with an advanced solid tumor such as melanoma, head and neck, liver or kidney cancer. The starting material was CD4+ or CD8+ T cells sorted from blood, obtained in a trial of the OX40 agonist ivuxolimab. The chain recombines TRBV6-6 with TRBJ2-7; 7 bases match TRBD2. The CDR3 protein is CASSYSPGLSGEQYF. CDR3 nucleotides: TGTGCCAGCAGTTACTCACCGGGACTAAGTGGCGAGCAGTACTTC.